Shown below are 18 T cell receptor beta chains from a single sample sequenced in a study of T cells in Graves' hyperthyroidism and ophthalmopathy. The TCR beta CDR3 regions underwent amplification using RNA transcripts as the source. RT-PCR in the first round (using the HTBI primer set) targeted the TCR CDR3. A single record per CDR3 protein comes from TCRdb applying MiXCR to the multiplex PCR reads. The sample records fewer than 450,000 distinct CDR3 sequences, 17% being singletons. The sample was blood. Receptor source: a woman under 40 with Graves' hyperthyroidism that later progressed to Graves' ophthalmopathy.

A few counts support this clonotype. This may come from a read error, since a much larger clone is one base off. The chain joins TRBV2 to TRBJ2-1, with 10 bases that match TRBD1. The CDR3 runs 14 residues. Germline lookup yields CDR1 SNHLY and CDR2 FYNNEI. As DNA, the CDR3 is TGTGCCAGCAGGAGACAGGGGGCTTACAATGAGCGGTTCTTC. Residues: CASRRQGAYNERFF.

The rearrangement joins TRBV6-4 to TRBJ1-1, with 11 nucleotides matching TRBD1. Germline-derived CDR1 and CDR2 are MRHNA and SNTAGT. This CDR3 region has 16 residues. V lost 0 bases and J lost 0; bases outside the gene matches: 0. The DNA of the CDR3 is TGTGCCAGCAGTGACTCGGGACAGGGGGTGAACACTGAAGCTTTCTTT. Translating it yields CASSDSGQGVNTEAFF.

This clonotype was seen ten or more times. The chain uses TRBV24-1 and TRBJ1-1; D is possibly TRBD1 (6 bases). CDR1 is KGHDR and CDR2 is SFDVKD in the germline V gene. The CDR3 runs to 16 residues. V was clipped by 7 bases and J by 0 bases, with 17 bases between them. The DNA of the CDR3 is TGTGCCACCAGCCCGGGGGGCCATAGCATGAACACTGAAGCTTTCTTT. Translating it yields CATSPGGHSMNTEAFF.

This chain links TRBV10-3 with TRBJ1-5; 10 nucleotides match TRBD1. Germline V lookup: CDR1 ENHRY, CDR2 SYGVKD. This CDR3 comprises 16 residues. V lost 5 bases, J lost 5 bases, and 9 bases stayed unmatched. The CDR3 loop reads CAISFSIGQGDQPQHF. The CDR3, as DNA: TGTGCCATCAGTTTCTCGATCGGACAGGGGGATCAGCCCCAGCATTTT.

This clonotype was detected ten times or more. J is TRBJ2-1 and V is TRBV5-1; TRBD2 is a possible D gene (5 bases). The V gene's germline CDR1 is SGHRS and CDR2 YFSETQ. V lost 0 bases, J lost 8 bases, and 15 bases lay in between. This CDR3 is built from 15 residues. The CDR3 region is CASSLGGKAGDEQFF. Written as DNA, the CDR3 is TGCGCCAGCAGCTTGGGAGGGAAGGCTGGGGATGAGCAGTTCTTC.

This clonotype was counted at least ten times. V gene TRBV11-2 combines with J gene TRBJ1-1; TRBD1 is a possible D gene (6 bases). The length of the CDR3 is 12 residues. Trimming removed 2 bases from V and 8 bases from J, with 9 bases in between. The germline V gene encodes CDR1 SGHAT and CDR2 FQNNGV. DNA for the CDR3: TGTGCCAGCAGCTTATACAGGGACGAAGCTTTCTTT. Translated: CASSLYRDEAFF.

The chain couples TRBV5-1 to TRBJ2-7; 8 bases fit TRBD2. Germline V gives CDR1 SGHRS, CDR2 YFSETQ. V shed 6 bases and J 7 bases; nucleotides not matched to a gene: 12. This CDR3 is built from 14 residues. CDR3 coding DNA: TGCGCCAGCAAGGAGCAGGGCCTAGCGGGTGAGCAGTACTTC. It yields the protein CASKEQGLAGEQYF.

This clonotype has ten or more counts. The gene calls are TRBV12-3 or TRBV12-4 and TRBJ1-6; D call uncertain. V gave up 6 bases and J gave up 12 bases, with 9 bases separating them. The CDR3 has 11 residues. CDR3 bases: TGTGCCAGCAGCGCCTGGGGACCCCTCCACTTT. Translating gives CASSAWGPLHF.

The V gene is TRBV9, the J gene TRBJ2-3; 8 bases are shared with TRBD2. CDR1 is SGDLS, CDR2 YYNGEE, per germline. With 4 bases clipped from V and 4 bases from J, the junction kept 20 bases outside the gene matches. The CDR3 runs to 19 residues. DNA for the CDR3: TGTGCCAGCAGCCGGGCCCTCTCCGGGACTAGGAAGGGGGCAGATACGCAGTATTTT. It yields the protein CASSRALSGTRKGADTQYF.

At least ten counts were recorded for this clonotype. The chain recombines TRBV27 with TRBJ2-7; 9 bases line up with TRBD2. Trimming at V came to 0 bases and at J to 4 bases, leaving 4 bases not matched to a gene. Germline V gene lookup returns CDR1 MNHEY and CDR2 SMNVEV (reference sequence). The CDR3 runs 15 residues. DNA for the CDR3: TGTGCCAGCAGTTTATCGGCTAGCGGGGTTTACGAGCAGTACTTC. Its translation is CASSLSASGVYEQYF.

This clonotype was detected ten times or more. The CDR3 sequence: CASSPRQSVSGNTIYF. The DNA for the CDR3 is TGTGCCAGCAGCCCCCGACAGAGCGTCTCTGGAAACACCATATATTTT. The V gene is TRBV7-8, the J gene TRBJ1-3; D possibly corresponds to TRBD1 (5 bases). With 5 bases removed from V and 0 bases from J, the gap between germline ends came to 14 bases. CDR1 SGHVS and CDR2 FQNEAQ come from the germline V gene. CDR3 length: 16 residues.

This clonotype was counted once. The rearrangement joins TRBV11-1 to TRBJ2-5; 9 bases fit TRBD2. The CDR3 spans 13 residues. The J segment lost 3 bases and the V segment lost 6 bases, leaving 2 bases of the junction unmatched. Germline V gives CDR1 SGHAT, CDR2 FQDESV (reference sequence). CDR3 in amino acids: CASRRTSEETQYF. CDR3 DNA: TGTGCCAGCAGGCGGACTAGCGAAGAGACCCAGTACTTC.

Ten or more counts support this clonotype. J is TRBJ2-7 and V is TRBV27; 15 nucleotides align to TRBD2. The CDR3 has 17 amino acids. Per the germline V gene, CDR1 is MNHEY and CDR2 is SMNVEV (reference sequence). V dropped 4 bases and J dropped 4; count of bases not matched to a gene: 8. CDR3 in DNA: TGTGCCAGCAGTTCAGGACTAGCGGGGGGGCCAGCGTACGAGCAGTACTTC. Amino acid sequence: CASSSGLAGGPAYEQYF.

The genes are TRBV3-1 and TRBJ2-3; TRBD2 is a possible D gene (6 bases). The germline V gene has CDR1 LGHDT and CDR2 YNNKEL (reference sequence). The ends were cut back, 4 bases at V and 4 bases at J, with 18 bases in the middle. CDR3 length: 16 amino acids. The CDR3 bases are TGTGCCAGCAGCCCTCATGGTGCGCTAGCGCCAGATACGCAGTATTTT. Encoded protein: CASSPHGALAPDTQYF.

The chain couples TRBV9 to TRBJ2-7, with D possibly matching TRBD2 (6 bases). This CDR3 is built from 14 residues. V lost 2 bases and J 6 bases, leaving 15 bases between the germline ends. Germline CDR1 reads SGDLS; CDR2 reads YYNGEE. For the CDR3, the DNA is TGTGCCAGCAGCGTTTCATGGGGGGTGAGCGAGCAGTACTTC. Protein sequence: CASSVSWGVSEQYF.

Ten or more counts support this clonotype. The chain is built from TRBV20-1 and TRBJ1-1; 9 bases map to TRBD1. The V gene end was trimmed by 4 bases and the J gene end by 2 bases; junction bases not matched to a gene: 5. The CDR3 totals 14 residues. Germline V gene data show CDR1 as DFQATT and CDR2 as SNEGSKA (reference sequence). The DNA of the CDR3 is TGCAGTGCTACCCTTACAGGGGGCAACACTGAAGCTTTCTTT. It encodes CSATLTGGNTEAFF.

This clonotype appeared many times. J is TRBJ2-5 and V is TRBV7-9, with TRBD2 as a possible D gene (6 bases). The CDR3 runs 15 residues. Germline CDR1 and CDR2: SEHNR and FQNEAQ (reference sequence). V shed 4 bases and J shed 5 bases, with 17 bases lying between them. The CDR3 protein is CASSWSGGGLETQYF. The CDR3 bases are TGTGCCAGCAGCTGGTCTGGAGGAGGGTTGGAGACCCAGTACTTC.

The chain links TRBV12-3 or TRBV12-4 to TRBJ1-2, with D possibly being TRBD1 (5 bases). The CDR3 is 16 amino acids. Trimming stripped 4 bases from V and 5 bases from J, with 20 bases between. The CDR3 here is CASSYSVIGGGYGYTF. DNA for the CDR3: TGTGCCAGCAGTTACTCGGTGATCGGGGGGGGTTATGGCTACACCTTC.